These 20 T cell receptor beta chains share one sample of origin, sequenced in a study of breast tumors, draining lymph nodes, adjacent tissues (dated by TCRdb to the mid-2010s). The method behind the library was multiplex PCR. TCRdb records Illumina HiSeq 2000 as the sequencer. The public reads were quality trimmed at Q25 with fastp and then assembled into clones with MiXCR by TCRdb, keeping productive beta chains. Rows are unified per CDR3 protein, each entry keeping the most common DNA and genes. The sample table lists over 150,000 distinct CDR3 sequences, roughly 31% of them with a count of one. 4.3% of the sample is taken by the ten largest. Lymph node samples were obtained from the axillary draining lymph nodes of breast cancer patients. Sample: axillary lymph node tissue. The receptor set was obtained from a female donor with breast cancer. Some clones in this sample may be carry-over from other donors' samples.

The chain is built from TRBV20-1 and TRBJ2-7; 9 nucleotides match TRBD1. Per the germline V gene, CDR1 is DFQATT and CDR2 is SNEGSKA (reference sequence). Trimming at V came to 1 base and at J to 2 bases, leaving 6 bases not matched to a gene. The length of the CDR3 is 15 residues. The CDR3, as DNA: TGCAGTGCTAGAGTGATCGGACAGGGGACCTACGAGCAGTACTTC. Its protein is CSARVIGQGTYEQYF.

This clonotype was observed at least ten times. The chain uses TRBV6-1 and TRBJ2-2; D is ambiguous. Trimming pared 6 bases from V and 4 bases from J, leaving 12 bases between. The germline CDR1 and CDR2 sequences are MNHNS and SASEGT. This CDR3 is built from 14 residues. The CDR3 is CASRAYQITGELFF. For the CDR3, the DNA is TGTGCCAGCAGGGCGTATCAGATCACCGGGGAGCTGTTTTTT.

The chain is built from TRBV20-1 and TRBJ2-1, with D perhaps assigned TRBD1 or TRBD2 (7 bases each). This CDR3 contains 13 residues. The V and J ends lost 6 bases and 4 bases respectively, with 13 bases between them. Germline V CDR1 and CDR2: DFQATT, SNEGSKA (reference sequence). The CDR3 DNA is TGCAGTGCGGCAGGGGGAGGGTACAATGAGCAGTTCTTC. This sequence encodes CSAAGGGYNEQFF.

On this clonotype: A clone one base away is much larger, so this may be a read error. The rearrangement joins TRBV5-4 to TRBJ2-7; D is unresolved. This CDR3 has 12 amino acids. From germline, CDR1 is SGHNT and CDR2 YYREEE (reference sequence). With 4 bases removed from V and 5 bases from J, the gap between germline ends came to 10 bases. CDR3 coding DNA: TGTGCCAGCAGCCCCATTTACGACGAGCAGTACTTC. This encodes CASSPIYDEQYF. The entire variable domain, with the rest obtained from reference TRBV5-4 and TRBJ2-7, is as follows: ETGVTQSPTHLIKTRGQQVTLRCSSQSGHNTVSWYQQALGQGPQFIFQYYREEENGRGNFPPRFSGLQFPNYSSELNVNALELDDSALYLCASSPIYDEQYFGPGTRLTVT.

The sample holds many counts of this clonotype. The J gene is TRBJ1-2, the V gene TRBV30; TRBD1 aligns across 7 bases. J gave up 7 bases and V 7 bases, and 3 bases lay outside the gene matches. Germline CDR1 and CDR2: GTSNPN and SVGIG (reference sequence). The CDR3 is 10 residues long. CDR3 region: CALNRGGYTF. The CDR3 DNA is TGTGCCTTGAACAGGGGTGGCTACACCTTC.

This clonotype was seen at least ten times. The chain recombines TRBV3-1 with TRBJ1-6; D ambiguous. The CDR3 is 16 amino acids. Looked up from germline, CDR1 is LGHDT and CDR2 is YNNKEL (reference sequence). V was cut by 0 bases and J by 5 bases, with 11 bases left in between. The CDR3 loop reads CASSQEGGLDNSPLHF. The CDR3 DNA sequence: TGTGCCAGCAGCCAAGAAGGAGGGTTAGATAATTCACCCCTCCACTTT.

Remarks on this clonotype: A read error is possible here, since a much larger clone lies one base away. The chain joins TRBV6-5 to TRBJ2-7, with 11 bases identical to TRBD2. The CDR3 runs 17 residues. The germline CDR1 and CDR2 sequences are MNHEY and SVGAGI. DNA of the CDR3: TGTGCCAGCAGTCGAACCGGGACTAGCGGCCCCGACTACGAGCAGTGCTTC. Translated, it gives CASSRTGTSGPDYEQCF.

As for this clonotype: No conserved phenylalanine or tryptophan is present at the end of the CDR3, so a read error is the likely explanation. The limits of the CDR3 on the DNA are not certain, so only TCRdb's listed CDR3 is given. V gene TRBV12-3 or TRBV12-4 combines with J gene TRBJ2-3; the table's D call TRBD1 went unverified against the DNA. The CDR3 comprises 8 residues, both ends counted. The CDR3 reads CASRTGTG.

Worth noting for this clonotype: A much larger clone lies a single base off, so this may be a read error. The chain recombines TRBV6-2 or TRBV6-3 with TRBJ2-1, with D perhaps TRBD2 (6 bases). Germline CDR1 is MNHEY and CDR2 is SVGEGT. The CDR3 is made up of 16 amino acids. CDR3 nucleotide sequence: TGTGCCAGCAGTTACCCCGAGGTAGCGGCAAACAATGAGCAGCTCTTC. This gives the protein CASSYPEVAANNEQLF.

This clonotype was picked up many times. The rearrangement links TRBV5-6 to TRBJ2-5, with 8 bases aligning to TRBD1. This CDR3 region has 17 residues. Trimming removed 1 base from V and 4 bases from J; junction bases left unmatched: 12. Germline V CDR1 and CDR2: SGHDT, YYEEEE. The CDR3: CASSLRTGSVLRETQYF. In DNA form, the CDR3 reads TGTGCCAGCAGCTTGAGGACAGGGTCTGTCCTCCGAGAGACCCAGTACTTC.

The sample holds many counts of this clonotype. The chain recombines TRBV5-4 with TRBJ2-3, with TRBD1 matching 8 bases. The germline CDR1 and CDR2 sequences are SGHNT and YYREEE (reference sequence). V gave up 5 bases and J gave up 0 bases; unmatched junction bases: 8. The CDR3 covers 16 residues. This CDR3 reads CASRQGQGASTDTQYF. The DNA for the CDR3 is TGTGCCAGCAGACAAGGACAGGGAGCTAGCACAGATACGCAGTATTTT.

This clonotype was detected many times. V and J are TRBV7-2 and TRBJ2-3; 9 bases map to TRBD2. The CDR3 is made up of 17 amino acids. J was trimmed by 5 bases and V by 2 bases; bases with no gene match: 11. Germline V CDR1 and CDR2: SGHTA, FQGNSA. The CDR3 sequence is CASSLIGAGGPQDTQYF. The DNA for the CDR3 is TGTGCCAGCAGCTTAATTGGTGCGGGAGGGCCGCAAGATACGCAGTATTTT.

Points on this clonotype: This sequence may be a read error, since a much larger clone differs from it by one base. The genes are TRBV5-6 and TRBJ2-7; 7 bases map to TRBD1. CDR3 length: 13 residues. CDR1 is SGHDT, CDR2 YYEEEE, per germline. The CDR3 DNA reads TGTGCCAGCAGCTTGGGACCTCCAGGGGGTCCGAACTTC. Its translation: CASSLGPPGGPNF.

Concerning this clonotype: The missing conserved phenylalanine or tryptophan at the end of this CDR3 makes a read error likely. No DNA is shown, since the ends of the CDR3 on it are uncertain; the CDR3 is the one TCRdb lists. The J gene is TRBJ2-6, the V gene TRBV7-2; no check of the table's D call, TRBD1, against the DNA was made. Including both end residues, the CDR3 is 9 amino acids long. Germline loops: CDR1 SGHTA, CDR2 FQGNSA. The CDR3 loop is CASSPRRTS.

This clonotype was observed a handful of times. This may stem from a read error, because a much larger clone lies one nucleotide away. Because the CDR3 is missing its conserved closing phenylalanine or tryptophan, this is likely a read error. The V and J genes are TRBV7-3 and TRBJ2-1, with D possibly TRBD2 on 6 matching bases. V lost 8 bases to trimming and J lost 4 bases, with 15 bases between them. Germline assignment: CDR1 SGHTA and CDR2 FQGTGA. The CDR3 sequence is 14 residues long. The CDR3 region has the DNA TGTGCCAGCTTTGTCGGGAGAGGGTACAATGAGCAGTTCCTC. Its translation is CASFVGRGYNEQFL.

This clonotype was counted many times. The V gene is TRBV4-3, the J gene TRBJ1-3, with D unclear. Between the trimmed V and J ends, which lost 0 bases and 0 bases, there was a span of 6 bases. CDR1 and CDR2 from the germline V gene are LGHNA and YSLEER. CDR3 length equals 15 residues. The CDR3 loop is CASSQDRDSGNTIYF. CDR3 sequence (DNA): TGCGCCAGCAGCCAAGATAGAGACTCTGGAAACACCATATATTTT.

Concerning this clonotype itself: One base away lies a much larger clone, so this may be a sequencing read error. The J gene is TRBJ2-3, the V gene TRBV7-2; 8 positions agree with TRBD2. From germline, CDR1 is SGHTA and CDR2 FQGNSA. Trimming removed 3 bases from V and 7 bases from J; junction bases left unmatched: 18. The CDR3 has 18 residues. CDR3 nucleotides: TGTGCCAGCAGCTTTAGTGGGGTAGGGGCGGGAGGAACACATACGCAGTATTTT. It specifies CASSFSGVGAGGTHTQYF.

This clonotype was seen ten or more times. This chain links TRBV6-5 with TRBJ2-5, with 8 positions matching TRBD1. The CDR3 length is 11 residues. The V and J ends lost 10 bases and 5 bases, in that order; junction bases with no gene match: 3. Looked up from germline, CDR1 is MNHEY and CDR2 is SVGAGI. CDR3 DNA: TGTGCCACCACAGGGGGGGAGACCCAGTACTTC. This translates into CATTGGETQYF.

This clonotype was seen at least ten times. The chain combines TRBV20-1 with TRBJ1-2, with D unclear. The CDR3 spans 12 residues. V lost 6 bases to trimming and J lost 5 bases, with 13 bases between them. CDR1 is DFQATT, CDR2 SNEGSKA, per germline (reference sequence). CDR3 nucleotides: TGCAGTGCGATGAGCCAAATTTATGGCTACACCTTC. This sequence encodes CSAMSQIYGYTF.

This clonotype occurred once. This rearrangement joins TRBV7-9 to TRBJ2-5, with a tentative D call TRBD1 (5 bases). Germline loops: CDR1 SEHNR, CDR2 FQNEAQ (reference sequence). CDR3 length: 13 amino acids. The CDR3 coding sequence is TGTGTGAGTGCCCGTGGGGCGGCCGAGACCCAGTACTTC. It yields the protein CVSARGAAETQYF.